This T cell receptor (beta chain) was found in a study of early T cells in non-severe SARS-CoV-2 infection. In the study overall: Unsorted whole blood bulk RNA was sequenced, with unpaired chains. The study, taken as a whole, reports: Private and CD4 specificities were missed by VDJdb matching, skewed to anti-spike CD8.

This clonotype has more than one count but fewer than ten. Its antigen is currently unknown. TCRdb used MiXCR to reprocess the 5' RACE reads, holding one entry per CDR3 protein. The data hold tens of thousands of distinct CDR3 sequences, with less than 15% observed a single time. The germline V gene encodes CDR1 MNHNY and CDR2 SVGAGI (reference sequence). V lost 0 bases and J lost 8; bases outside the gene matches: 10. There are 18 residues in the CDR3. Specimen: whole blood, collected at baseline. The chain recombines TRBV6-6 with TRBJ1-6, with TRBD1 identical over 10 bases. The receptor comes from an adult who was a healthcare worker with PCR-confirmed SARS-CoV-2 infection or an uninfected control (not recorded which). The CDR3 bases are TGTGCCAGCAGTTACTCGCTCTGGGACAGGGGCGGCGATTCACCCCTCCACTTT. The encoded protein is CASSYSLWDRGGDSPLHF.